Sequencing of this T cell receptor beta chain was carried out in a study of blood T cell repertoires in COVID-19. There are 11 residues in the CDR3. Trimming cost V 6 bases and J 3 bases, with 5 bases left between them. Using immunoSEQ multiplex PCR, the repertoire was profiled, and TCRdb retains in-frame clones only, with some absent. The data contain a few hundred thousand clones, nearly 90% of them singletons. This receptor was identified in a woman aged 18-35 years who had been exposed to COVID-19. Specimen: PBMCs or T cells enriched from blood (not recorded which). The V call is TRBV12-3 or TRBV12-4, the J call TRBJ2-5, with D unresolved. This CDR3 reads CASSPKETQYF. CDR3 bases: TGTGCCAGCAGCCCAAAAGAGACCCAGTACTTC.